Listed here are 3 T cell receptor beta chains from one sample, sequenced in a study of low-dose radiotherapy and immunotherapy resistance in tumors. For amplifying TCRs, the PCR ran for roughly 20 cycles with Phusion, which was used together with a constant-region primer and the adapter on the V primers. One entry per CDR3 protein, called by TCRdb with MiXCR from the reads. The top ten clones hold approximately 6.2% of a sample with about 50,000 distinct CDR3 sequences, about an eighth of them seen once. The time point was: before trial treatment. The sequences come from PBMCs, collected before treatment. Source of these receptors: a female donor with ovarian cancer.

At least ten counts were recorded for this clonotype. The V call is TRBV19, the J call TRBJ2-1; the match to TRBD2 covers 8 bases. The germline gives CDR1 LNHDA, CDR2 SQIVND (reference sequence). Germline trimming cut 8 bases from V and 10 bases from J; bases unmatched to any gene: 13. The CDR3 length is 14 residues. The CDR3: CASSIERQRGEQFF. The CDR3 coding sequence is TGTGCCAGTTCGATTGAACGCCAGCGGGGGGAGCAGTTCTTC.

With respect to this clonotype: A read error is likely here: a far larger clone is one base away. The chain is built from TRBV5-6 and TRBJ2-5, with 7 positions matching TRBD2. The V gene end was trimmed by 0 bases and the J gene end by 11 bases; junction bases not matched to a gene: 10. The CDR3 spans 14 residues. Germline V gene data show CDR1 as SGHDT and CDR2 as YYEEEE. As DNA, the CDR3 is TGTGCCAGCAGCTTGGGGGGAGGGGAGGCTGAGCAGTACTTC. This codes for CASSLGGGEAEQYF.

This clonotype ranks as medium-sized. This chain joins TRBV11-1 and TRBJ2-1; a weak D match, TRBD2 (7 bases). Germline V gene data show CDR1 as SGHAT and CDR2 as FQDESV (reference sequence). This CDR3 has 14 amino acids. Trimming cost V 8 bases and J 0 bases, with 11 bases left between them. CDR3 nucleotide sequence: TGTGCCAGCCTTGGGGGGGCCTCCTACAATGAGCAGTTCTTC. Its protein product is CASLGGASYNEQFF.